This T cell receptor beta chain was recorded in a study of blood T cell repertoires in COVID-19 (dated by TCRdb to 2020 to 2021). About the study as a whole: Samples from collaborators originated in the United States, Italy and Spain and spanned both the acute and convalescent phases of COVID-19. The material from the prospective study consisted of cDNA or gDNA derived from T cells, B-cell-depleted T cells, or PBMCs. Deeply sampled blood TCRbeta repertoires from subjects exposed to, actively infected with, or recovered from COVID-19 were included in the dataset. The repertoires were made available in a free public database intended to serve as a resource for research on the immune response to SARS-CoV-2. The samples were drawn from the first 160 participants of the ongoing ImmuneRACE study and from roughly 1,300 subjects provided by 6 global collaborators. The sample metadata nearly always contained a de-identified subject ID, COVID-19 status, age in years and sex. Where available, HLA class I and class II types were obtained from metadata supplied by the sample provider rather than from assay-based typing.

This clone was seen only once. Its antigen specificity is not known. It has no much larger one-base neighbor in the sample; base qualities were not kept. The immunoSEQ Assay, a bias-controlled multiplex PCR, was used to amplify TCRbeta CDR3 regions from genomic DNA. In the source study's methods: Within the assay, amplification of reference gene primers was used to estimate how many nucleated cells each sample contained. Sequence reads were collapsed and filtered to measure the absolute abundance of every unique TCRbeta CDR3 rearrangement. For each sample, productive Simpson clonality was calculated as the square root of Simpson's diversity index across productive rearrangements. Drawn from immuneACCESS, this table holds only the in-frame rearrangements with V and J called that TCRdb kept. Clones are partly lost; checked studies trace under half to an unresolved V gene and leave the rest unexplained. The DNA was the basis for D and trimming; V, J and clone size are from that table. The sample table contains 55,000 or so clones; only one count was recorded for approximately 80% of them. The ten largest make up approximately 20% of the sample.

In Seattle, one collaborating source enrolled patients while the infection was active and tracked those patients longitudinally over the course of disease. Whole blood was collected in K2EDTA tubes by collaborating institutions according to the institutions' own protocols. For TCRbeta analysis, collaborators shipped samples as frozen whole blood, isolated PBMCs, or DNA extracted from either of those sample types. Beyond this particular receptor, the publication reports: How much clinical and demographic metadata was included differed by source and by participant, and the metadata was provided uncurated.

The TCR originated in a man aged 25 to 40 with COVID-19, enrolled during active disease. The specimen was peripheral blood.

The CDR3 region reads CASSERGTAIYSNQPQHF. The DNA sequence is TGTGCCAGCAGTGAAAGAGGAACGGCGATATATAGCAATCAGCCCCAGCATTTT. This receptor chain uses TRBV6-1 and TRBJ1-5, with the D segment identity uncertain. The CDR1 and CDR2 encoded by the germline V gene are MNHNS and SASEGT. The CDR3 runs 18 amino acids, cysteine and phenylalanine included. Only the CDR3 DNA stays, 54 bases, in frame from base 1. V and J are truncated by 2 bases and 0 bases respectively, leaving an intervening sequence of 17 bases.